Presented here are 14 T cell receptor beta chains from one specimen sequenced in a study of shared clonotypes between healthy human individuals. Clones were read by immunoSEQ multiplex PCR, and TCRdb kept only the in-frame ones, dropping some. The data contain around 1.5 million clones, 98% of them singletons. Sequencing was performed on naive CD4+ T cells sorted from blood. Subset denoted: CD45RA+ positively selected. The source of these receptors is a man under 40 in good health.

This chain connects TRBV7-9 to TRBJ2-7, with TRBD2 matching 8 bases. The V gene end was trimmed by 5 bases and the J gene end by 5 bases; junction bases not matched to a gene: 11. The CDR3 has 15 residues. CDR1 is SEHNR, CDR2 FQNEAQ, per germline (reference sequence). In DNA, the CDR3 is TGTGCCAGCAGCACAACCGGGACTAGGGACGACGAGCAGTACTTC. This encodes CASSTTGTRDDEQYF.

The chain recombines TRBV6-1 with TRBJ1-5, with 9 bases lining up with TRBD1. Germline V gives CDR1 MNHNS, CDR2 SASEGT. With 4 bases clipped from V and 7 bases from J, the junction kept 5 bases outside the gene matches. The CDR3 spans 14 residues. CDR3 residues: CASSATGGYQPQHF. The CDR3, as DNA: TGTGCCAGCAGTGCCACAGGGGGCTACCAGCCCCAGCATTTT.

The CDR3 DNA reads as TGTGCCAGCACGGCAGGGAGCGCTGGGGCCAACGTCCTGACTTTC. Its translation: CASTAGSAGANVLTF. The chain combines TRBV6-1 with TRBJ2-6; either TRBD1 or TRBD2 may supply D (5 bases each). Germline lookup yields CDR1 MNHNS and CDR2 SASEGT. The length of the CDR3 is 15 residues. V shed 7 bases and J shed 2 bases, with 12 bases lying between them.

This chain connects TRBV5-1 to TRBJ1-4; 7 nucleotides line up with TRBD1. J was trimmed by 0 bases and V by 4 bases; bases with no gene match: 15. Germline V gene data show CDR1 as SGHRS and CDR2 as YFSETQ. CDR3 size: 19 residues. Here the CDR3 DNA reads TGCGCCAGCAGCAGAAATGGGGGACAGACTTTTGCAACTAATGAAAAACTGTTTTTT. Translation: CASSRNGGQTFATNEKLFF.

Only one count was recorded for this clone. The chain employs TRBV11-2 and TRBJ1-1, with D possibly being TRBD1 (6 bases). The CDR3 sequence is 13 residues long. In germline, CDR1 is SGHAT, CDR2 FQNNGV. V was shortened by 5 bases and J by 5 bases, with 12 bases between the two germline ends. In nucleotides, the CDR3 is TGTGCCAGCAGCAGACAGGTGACAACTGAAGCTTTCTTT. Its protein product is CASSRQVTTEAFF.

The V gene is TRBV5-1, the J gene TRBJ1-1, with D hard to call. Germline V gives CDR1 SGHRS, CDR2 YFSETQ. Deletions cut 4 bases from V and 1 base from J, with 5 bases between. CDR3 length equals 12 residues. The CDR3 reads CASSAQNTEAFF. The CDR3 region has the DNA TGCGCCAGCAGCGCCCAGAACACTGAAGCTTTCTTT.

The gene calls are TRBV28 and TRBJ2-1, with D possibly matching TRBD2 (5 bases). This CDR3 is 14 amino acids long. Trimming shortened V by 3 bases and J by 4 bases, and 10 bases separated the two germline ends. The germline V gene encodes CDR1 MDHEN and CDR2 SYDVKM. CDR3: CASSLPSPYNEQFF. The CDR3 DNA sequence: TGTGCCAGCAGTTTGCCTAGCCCGTACAATGAGCAGTTCTTC.

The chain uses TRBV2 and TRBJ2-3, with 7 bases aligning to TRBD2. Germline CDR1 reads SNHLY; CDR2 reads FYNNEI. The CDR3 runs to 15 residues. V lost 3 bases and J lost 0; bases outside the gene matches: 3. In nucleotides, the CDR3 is TGTGCCAGCAGTGATCCGGGAGGAAGCACAGATACGCAGTATTTT. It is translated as CASSDPGGSTDTQYF.

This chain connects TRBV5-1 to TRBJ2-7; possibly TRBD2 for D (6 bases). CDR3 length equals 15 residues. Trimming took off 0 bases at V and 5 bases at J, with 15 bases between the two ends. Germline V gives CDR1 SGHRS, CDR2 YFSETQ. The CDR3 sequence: CASSLEDGRLNEQYF. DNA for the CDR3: TGCGCCAGCAGCTTGGAGGACGGGAGACTAAACGAGCAGTACTTC.

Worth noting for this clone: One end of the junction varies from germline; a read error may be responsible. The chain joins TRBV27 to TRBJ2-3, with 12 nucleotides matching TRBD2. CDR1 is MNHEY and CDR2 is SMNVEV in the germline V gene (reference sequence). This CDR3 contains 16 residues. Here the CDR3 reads CASSSWTSGTTATQYF. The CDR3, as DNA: TGTGCCAGCAGTTCCTGGACTAGCGGGACGACAGCTACGCAGTATTTT.

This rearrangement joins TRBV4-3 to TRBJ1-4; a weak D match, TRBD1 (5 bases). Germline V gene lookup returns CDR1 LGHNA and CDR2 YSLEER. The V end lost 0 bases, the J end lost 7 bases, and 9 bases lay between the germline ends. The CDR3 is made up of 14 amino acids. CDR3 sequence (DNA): TGCGCCAGCAGCCAAGATGTGGGACTTGAAAAACTGTTTTTT. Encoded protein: CASSQDVGLEKLFF.

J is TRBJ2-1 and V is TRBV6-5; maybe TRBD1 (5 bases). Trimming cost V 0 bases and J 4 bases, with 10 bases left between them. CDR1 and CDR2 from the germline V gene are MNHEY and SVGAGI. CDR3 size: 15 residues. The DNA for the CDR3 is TGTGCCAGCAGTTACTCAGGGGATTTATACAATGAGCAGTTCTTC. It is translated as CASSYSGDLYNEQFF.

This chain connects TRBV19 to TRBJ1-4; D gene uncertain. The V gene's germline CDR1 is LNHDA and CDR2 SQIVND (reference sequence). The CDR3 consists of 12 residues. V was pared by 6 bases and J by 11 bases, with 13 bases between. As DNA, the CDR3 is TGTGCCAGTAGCAAAAACGCGGGGAAACTGTTTTTT. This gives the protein CASSKNAGKLFF.

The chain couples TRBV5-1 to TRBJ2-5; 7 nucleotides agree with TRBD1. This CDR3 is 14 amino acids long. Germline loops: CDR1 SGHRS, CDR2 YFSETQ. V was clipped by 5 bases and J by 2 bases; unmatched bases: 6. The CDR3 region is CASRSGQVQETQYF. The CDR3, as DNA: TGCGCCAGCAGATCCGGACAGGTTCAAGAGACCCAGTACTTC.